This record covers a single TCR beta chain. TCRdb keeps only in-frame clones here, not all; method: immunoSEQ multiplex PCR. The sample yields 6,000 or so clones, about 90% seen once. The J segment lost 10 bases and the V segment lost 4 bases, leaving 13 bases of the junction unmatched. The CDR3 length is 16 residues. Germline CDR1 MGHRA, CDR2 YSYEKL. This sample is part of a study of regulatory and conventional T cells in RAG deficiency. The clonotype was recovered from a human donor with RAG deficiency presenting as severe combined immunodeficiency. Sample: CD8+ T cells sorted from blood. The chain uses TRBV4-1 and TRBJ2-2; TRBD1 agrees at 9 bases. The CDR3 is CASSRRDRVGSVELFF. The DNA for the CDR3 is TGCGCCAGCAGCCGCCGGGACAGGGTCGGGAGTGTGGAGCTGTTTTTT.